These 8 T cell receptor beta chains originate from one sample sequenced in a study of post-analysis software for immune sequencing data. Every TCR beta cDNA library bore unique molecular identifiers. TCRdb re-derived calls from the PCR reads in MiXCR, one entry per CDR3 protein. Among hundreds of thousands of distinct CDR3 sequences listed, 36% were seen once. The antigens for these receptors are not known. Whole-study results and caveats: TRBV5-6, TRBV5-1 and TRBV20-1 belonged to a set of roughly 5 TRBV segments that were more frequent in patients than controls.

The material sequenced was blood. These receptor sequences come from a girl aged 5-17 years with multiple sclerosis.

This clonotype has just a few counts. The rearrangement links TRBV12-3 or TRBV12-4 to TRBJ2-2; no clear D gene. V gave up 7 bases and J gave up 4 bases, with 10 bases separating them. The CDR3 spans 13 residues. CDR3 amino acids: CASNAGVTGELFF. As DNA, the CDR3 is TGTGCCAGCAACGCCGGAGTCACCGGGGAGCTGTTTTTT.

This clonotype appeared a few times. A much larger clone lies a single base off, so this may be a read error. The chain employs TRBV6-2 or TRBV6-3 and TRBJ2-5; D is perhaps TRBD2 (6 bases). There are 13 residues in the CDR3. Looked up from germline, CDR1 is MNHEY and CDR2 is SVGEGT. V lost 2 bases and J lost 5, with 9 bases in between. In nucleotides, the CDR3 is TGTGCCAGCAGTTACGGGAGGTGCGAGACCCAGTACTTC. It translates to CASSYGRCETQYF.

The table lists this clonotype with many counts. The CDR3 sequence: CASSLDHSYNEQFF. Here the CDR3 DNA reads TGCGCCAGCAGCTTGGACCACTCCTACAATGAGCAGTTCTTC. The chain carries TRBV5-1 and TRBJ2-1, with D unresolved. Germline V CDR1 and CDR2: SGHRS, YFSETQ. Trimming took 0 bases from V and 0 from J, leaving 4 bases between them. The CDR3 covers 14 residues.

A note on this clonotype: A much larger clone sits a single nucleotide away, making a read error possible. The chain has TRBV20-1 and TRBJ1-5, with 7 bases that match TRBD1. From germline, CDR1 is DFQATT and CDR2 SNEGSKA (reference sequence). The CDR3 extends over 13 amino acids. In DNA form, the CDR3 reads TGCAGTGCGAGAGGACAGGGCAATCAGCCCCAGCATTTT. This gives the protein CSARGQGNQPQHF.

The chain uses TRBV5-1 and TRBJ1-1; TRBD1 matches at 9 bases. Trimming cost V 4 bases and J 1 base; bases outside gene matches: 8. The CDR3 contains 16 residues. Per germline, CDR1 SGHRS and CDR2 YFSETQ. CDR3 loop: CASSHHTGQGNTEAFF. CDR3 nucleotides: TGCGCCAGCAGCCATCACACGGGACAGGGGAACACTGAAGCTTTCTTT.

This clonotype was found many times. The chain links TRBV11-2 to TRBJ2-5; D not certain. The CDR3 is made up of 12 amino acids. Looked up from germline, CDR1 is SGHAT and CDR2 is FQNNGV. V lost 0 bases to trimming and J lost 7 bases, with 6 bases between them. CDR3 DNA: TGTGCCAGCAGCTTAGAACCCTTGACCCAGTACTTC. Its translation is CASSLEPLTQYF.

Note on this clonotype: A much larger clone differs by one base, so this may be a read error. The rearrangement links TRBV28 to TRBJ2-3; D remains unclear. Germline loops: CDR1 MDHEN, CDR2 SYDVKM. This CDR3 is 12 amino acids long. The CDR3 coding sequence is TGTGCCAGCAGTTTATTTACGGATAAGCAGTATTTT. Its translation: CASSLFTDKQYF.

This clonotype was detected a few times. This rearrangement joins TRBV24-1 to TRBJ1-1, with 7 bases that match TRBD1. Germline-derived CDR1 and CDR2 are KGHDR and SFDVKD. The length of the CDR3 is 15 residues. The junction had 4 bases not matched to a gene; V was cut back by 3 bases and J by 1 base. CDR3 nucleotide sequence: TGTGCCACCAGTGATGCCGGGACAGCGAACACTGAAGCTTTCTTT. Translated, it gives CATSDAGTANTEAFF.